These T cell receptor beta chains were read from a single sample in a study of identical twins. Each CDR3 protein is one row after TCRdb ran MiXCR on the 5' RACE reads. The table records about 200,000 distinct CDR3 sequences, 6.5% of them present only once. The same data also went into a second study, on T cells expressing NK-cell markers.

Sequences were obtained from CD8+ T cells sorted from blood. The receptors were gathered from a woman between 18 and 30 years old in good health. The CDR3 runs from the conserved cysteine through the conserved F or W. Fields, in order: V gene, J gene, clone size, D gene, CDR3 DNA, CDR3 protein. A D gene is named only where the DNA matches it firmly. Clone size appears in some rows only: once, few, many, or a class for an expanded clone.

v_call: TRBV29-1
j_call: TRBJ1-1
clone_size: .
d_call: TRBD1
cdr3_nt: TGCAGCGCCCACAGGGGGAGCACTGAAGCTTTCTTT
cdr3_aa: CSAHRGSTEAFF

v_call: TRBV6-5
j_call: TRBJ1-1
clone_size: many
d_call: .
cdr3_nt: TGTGCCAGCAGTTACTCTGGGGCCTGGAACACTGAAGCTTTCTTT
cdr3_aa: CASSYSGAWNTEAFF

v_call: TRBV4-2
j_call: TRBJ1-1
clone_size: few
d_call: .
cdr3_nt: TGTGCCAGCAGCCCCCAGGCCGTGGGGGGGCCTGAGACTGAAGCTTTCTTT
cdr3_aa: CASSPQAVGGPETEAFF

v_call: TRBV18
j_call: TRBJ2-7
clone_size: .
d_call: .
cdr3_nt: TGTGCCAGCCGCCGGGACGTCTCTTACGAGCAGTACTTC
cdr3_aa: CASRRDVSYEQYF

v_call: TRBV24-1
j_call: TRBJ2-3
clone_size: few
d_call: TRBD1
cdr3_nt: TGTGCCACCAGTGATTTTGGCAGGGGGCGCTCAGATACGCAGTATTTT
cdr3_aa: CATSDFGRGRSDTQYF

v_call: TRBV7-6
j_call: TRBJ2-2
clone_size: .
d_call: TRBD2
cdr3_nt: TGTGCCAGCAGCTTCCGAGGGACTAGCGGGGCCCCCGGGACCGGGGAGCTGTTTTTT
cdr3_aa: CASSFRGTSGAPGTGELFF

v_call: TRBV13
j_call: TRBJ2-7
clone_size: many
d_call: .
cdr3_nt: TGTGCCAGCAGCTTCGTCGGGACACCTACCTACGAGCAGTACTTC
cdr3_aa: CASSFVGTPTYEQYF

v_call: TRBV11-2
j_call: TRBJ1-2
clone_size: .
d_call: TRBD1
cdr3_nt: TGTGCCAGCAGCTTCCAGGGGGCTATAGACTATGGCTACACCTTC
cdr3_aa: CASSFQGAIDYGYTF

v_call: TRBV27
j_call: TRBJ1-6
clone_size: .
d_call: .
cdr3_nt: TGTGCCAGCACCGTGAGGGATGGGTCACCCCTCCACTTT
cdr3_aa: CASTVRDGSPLHF

v_call: TRBV7-8
j_call: TRBJ1-1
clone_size: .
d_call: .
cdr3_nt: TGTGCCAGCAGCCTTATCGGGTCTTTAAACACTGAAGCTTTCTTT
cdr3_aa: CASSLIGSLNTEAFF

v_call: TRBV6-5
j_call: TRBJ2-3
clone_size: many
d_call: TRBD1
cdr3_nt: TGTGCCAGCAGTTACTCTATGAGCCAGACGGACAGGACAGATACGCAGTATTTT
cdr3_aa: CASSYSMSQTDRTDTQYF

v_call: TRBV29-1
j_call: TRBJ2-7
clone_size: .
d_call: .
cdr3_nt: TGCAGCGTCGAGGGGCAAACAGGGAGTACCCTCTACGAGCAGTACTTC
cdr3_aa: CSVEGQTGSTLYEQYF

v_call: TRBV9
j_call: TRBJ2-2
clone_size: many
d_call: TRBD1
cdr3_nt: TGTGCCAGCAGCGCCCCACAGGGGGCAATCGGGGAGCTGTTTTTT
cdr3_aa: CASSAPQGAIGELFF

v_call: TRBV12-3/TRBV12-4
j_call: TRBJ2-3
clone_size: .
d_call: .
cdr3_nt: TGTGCCAGCAGTTTAGCTGGGCCTCAGTATTTT
cdr3_aa: CASSLAGPQYF

v_call: TRBV20-1
j_call: TRBJ2-7
clone_size: few
d_call: .
cdr3_nt: TGCAGTGCTAGAGAATCGAGCTACGAGCAGTACTTC
cdr3_aa: CSARESSYEQYF

v_call: TRBV6-5
j_call: TRBJ1-5
clone_size: .
d_call: .
cdr3_nt: TGTGCCGGCAGCTATGGAGGGGAAGGTCAGCCCCAGCATTTT
cdr3_aa: CAGSYGGEGQPQHF

v_call: TRBV5-1
j_call: TRBJ2-7
clone_size: many
d_call: .
cdr3_nt: TGCGCCAGCACCACTCAAAATCCCGGGGGAACCGAGCAGTACTTC
cdr3_aa: CASTTQNPGGTEQYF

v_call: TRBV20-1
j_call: TRBJ2-7
clone_size: many
d_call: .
cdr3_nt: TGCAGTGCCCTGACTGGAGGCTCCTACGAGCAGTACTTC
cdr3_aa: CSALTGGSYEQYF

v_call: TRBV2
j_call: TRBJ1-5
clone_size: .
d_call: .
cdr3_nt: TGTGCCAGCAGTTGGGAGAGGGGAGGCGTTGGCAATCAGCCCCAGCATTTT
cdr3_aa: CASSWERGGVGNQPQHF

v_call: TRBV3-1
j_call: TRBJ2-1
clone_size: many
d_call: .
cdr3_nt: TGTGCCAGCAGCTCTCGGACTGGGGGGAGAAACAATGAGCAGTTCTTC
cdr3_aa: CASSSRTGGRNNEQFF

v_call: TRBV3-1
j_call: TRBJ2-3
clone_size: .
d_call: TRBD2
cdr3_nt: TGTGCCAGCAGCCGGCGGGGGGGCACAGATACGCAGTATTTT
cdr3_aa: CASSRRGGTDTQYF

v_call: TRBV7-9
j_call: TRBJ2-7
clone_size: many
d_call: .
cdr3_nt: TGTGCCAGCAGCTCTCCGACAAAGGAATACTACGAGCAGTACTTC
cdr3_aa: CASSSPTKEYYEQYF

v_call: TRBV9
j_call: TRBJ2-1
clone_size: few
d_call: TRBD2
cdr3_nt: TGTGCCAGCAGCCTCGCCGGTAGCGGGGGCCTCGGGGATGAGCAGTTCTTC
cdr3_aa: CASSLAGSGGLGDEQFF